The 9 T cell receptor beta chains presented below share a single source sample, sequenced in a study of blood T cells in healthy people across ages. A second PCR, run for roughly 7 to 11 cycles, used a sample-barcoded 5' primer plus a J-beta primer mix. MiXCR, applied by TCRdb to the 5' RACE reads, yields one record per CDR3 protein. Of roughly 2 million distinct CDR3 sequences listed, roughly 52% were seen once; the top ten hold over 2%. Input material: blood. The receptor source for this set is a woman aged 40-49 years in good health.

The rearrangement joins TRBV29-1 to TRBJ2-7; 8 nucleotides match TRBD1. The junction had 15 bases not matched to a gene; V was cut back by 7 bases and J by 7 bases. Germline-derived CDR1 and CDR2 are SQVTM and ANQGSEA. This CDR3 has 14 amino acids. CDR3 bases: TGCAGCGCGGGAGCTGGGACAGGTATGGATGAGCAGTACTTC. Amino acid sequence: CSAGAGTGMDEQYF.

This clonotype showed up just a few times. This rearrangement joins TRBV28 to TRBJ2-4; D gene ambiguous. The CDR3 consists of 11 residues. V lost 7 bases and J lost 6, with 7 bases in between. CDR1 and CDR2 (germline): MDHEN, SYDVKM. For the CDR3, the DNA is TGTGCCAGCAACGGATTAAACATTCAGTACTTC. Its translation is CASNGLNIQYF.

The CDR3 spells CASSSAGRAFF. Written as DNA, the CDR3 is TGTGCCAGCAGTTCGGCCGGGCGAGCTTTCTTT. J is TRBJ1-1 and V is TRBV6-5, with D uncertain. This CDR3 comprises 11 residues. The V gene's germline CDR1 is MNHEY and CDR2 SVGAGI. V was trimmed by 4 bases and J by 10 bases, leaving 10 bases between them.

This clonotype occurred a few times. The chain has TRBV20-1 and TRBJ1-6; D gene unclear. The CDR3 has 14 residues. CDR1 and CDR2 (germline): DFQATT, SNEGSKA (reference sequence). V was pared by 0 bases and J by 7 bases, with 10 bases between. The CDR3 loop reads CSARDRARNSPLHF. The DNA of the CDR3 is TGCAGTGCTAGAGATAGGGCAAGGAATTCACCCCTCCACTTT.

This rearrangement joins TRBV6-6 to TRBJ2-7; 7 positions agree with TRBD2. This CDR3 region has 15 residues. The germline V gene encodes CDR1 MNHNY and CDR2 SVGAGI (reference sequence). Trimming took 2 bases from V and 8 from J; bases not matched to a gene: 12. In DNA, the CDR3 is TGTGCCAGCAGTTACCCGACTAGCAGGGATACGAAGCAGTACTTC. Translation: CASSYPTSRDTKQYF.

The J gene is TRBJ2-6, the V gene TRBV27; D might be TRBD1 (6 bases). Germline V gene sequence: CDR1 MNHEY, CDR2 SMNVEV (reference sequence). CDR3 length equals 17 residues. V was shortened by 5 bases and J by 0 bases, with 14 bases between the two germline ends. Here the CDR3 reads CASSPGTRHSGANVLTF. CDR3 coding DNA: TGTGCCAGCAGTCCCGGGACAAGGCACTCTGGGGCCAACGTCCTGACTTTC.

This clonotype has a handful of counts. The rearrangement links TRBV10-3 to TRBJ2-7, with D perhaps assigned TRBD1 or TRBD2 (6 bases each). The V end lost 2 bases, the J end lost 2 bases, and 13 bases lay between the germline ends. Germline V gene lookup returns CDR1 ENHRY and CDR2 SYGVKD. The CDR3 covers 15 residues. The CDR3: CAISEVGGTPYEQYF. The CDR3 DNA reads TGTGCCATCAGTGAGGTAGGGGGGACCCCCTACGAGCAGTACTTC.

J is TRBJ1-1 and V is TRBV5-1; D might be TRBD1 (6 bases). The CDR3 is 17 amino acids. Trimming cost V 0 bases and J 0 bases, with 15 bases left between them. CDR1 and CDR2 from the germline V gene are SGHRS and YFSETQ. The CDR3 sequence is CASSLGLGGIMNTEAFF. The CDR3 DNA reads TGCGCCAGCAGCTTGGGGCTGGGGGGCATCATGAACACTGAAGCTTTCTTT.

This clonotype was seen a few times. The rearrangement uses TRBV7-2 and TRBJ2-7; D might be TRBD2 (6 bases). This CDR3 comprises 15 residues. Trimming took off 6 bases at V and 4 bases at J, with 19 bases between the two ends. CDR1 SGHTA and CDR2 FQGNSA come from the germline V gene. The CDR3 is CASSESSGGAYEQYF. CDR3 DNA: TGTGCCAGCAGTGAGTCTTCAGGAGGGGCTTACGAGCAGTACTTC.